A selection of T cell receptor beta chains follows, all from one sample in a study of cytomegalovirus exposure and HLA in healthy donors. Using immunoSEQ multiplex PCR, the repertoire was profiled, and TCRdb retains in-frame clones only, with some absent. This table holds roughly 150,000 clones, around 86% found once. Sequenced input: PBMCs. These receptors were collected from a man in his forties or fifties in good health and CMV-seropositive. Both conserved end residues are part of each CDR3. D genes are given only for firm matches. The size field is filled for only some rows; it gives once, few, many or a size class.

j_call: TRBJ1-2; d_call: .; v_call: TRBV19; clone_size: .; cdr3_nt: TGTGCCACCACAGATCAGGGGACCGTCTATGGCTACACCTTC; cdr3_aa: CATTDQGTVYGYTF
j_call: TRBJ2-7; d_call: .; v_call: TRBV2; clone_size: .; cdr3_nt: TGTGCCAGCAGTGAAGGGTCAGTCGAGCAGTACTTC; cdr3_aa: CASSEGSVEQYF
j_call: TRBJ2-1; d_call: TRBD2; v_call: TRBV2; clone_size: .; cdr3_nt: TGTGCCAGCAGTGTCTCCGGGACTAGCGGTTATGGGGGCTGGTCGGAGCAGTTCTTC; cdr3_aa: CASSVSGTSGYGGWSEQFF
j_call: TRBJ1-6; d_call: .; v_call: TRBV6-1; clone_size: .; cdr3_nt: TGTGCCAGCAGTGATTGGCAGGAACTCCACTTT; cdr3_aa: CASSDWQELHF
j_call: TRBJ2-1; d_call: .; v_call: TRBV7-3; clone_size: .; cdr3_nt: TGTGCCAGCAGCTCCCAGGGGACACTCGACAATGAGCAGTTCTTC; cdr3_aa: CASSSQGTLDNEQFF
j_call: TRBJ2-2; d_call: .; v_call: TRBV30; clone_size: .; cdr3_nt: TGTGCCTGGAGTGAGGGGATTCTCACCGGGGAGCTGTTTTTT; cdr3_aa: CAWSEGILTGELFF
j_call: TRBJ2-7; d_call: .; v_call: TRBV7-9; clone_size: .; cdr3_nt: TGTGCCAGCGTGGCAGCGAGCTCCTACGAGCAGTACTTC; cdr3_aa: CASVAASSYEQYF
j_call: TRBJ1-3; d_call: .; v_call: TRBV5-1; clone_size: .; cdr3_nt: TGCGCCAGCAGCCCTGACACCTACTCTGGAAACACCATATATTTT; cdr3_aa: CASSPDTYSGNTIYF
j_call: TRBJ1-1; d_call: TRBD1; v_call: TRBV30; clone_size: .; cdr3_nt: TGTGCCTGGAGTGTAGGAGGGGGCGCGGAGGAAGCTTTCTTT; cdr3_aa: CAWSVGGGAEEAFF
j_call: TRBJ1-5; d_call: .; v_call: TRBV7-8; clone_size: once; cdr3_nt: TGTGCCAGCAGCTTAGGATGGGGGGATCAGCCCCAGCATTTT; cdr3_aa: CASSLGWGDQPQHF
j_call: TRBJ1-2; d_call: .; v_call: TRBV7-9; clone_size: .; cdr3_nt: TGTGCCAGCAGCCAACGCCCCCAGGACGGAGGAACCTTGGATGGCTACACCTTC; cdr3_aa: CASSQRPQDGGTLDGYTF
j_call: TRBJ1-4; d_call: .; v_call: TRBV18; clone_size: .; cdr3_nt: TGTGCCAGCTCACCATCCGGGGGTCTTGAAAAACTGTTTTTT; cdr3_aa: CASSPSGGLEKLFF
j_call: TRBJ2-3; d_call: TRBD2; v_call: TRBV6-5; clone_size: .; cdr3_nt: TGTGCCGCCGCGACTAGCGGGAGGGGCACAGATACGCAGTATTTT; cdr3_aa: CAAATSGRGTDTQYF
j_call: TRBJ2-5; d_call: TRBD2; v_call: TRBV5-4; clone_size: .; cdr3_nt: TGTGCCAGCAGCTTGGATCCTAGCGGGACTGGAGAGACCCAGTACTTC; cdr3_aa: CASSLDPSGTGETQYF
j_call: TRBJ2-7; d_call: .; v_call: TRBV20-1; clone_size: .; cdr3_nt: TGCAGTGCTAGCGGGGACTACGAGCAGTACTTC; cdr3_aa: CSASGDYEQYF